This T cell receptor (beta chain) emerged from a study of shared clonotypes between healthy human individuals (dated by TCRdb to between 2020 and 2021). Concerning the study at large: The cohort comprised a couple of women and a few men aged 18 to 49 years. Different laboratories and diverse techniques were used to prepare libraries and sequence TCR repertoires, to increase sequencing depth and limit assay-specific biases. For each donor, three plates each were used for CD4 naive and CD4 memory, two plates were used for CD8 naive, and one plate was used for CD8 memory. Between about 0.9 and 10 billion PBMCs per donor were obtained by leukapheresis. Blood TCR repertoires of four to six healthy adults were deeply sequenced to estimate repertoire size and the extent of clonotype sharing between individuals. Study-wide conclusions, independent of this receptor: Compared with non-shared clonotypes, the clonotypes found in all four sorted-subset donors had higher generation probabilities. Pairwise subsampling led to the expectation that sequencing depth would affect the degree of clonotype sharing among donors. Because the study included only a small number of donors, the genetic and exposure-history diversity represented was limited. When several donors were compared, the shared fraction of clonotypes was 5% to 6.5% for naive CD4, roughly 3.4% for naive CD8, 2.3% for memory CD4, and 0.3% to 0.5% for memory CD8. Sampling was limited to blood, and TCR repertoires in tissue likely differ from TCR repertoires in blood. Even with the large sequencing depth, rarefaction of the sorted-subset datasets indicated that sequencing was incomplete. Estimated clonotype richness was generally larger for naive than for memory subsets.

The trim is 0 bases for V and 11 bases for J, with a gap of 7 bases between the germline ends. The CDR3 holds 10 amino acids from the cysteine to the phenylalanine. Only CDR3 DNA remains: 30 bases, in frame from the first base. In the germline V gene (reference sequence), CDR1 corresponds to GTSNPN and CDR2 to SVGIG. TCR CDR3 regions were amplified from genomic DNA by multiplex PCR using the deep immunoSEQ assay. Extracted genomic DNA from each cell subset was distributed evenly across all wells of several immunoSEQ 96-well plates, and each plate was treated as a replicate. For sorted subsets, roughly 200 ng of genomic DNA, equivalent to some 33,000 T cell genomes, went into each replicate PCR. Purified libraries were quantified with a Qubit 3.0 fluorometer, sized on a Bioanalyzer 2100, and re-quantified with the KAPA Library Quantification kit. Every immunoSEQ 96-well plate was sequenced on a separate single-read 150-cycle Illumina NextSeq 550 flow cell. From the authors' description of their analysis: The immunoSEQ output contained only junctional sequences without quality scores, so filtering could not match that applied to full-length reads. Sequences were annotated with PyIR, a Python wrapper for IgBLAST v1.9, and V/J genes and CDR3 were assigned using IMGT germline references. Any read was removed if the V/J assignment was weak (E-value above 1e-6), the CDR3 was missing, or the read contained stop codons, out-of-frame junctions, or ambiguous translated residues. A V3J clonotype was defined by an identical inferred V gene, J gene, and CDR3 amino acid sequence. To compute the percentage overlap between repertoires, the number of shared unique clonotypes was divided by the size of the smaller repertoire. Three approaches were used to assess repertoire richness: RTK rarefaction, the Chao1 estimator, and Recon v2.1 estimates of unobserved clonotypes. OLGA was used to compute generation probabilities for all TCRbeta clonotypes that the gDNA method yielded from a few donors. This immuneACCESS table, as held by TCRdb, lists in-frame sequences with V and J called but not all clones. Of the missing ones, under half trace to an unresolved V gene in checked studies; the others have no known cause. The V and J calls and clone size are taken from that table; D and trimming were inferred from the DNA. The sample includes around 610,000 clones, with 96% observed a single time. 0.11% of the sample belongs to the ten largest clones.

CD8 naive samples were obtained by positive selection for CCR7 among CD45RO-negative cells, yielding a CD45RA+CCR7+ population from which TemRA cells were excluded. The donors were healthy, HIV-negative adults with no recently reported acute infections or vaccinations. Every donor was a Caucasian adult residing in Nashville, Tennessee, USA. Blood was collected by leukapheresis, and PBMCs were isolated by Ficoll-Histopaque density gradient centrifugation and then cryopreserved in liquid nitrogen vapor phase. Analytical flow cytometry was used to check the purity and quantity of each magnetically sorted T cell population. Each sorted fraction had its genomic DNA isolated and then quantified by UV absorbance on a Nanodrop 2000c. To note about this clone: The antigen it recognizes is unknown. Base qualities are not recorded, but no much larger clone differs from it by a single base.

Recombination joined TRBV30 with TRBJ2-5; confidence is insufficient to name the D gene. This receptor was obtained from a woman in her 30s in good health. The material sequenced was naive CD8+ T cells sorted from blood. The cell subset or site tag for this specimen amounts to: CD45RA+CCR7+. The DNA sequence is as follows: TGTGCCTGGAGTGTTCATCCGCAGTACTTC. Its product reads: CAWSVHPQYF.